This T cell receptor (beta chain) is from a study of early T cells in non-severe SARS-CoV-2 infection. Background on the study: Whole-blood bulk RNA, unsorted, was sequenced, and chains were unpaired.

The V and J ends lost 0 bases and 11 bases respectively, with 12 bases between them. CDR1 SGDLS and CDR2 YYNGEE come from the germline V gene. This CDR3 spans 13 amino acids. Unique molecular identifiers (one per individual cDNA molecule) were attached. TCRdb itself ran the 5' RACE reads through MiXCR, one entry per CDR3 protein. The data hold tens of thousands of distinct CDR3 sequences, with approximately 12% observed a single time. Findings and limits, study-wide: Using VDJdb, the matching emphasized anti-spike CD8 responses while missing private and CD4 specificities.

Comments on this clonotype: Its antigen is currently unknown.

The J gene is TRBJ1-3, the V gene TRBV9; the D is unclear. Sequenced material: whole blood, taken at baseline. The TCR comes from an adult who was a healthcare worker with PCR-confirmed SARS-CoV-2 infection or an uninfected control (not recorded which). This chain's CDR3 is CASSVVDAPPIYF. CDR3 DNA sequence: TGTGCCAGCAGCGTAGTAGACGCACCACCCATATATTTT.